Sequencing of this T cell receptor (beta chain) was carried out in a study of PD-1 blockade in classical Hodgkin lymphoma. Notes on the study in general: What caused the repertoire differences, perhaps disease activity or prior therapy, remains undefined.

This CDR3 comprises 18 residues. Germline V gene sequence: CDR1 LNHDA, CDR2 SQIVND (reference sequence). Unmatched junction bases numbered 19, after V lost 6 bases and J lost 5 bases. This clone came up a few times. Its cognate antigen is unknown. Every patient was affected by relapse after autologous stem cell transplantation, while exposure to brentuximab vedotin was not uniform. Sequencing was performed with immunoSEQ multiplex PCR; in TCRdb, only in-frame clones are kept and a portion is missing. The sample lists roughly 28,000 clones, 70% occurring once. This sequence originates from a human donor with classical Hodgkin lymphoma. This sample comprised peripheral blood mononuclear cells (PBMCs), obtained before the second cycle of nivolumab. The chain has TRBV19 and TRBJ1-1; 9 nucleotides line up with TRBD1. CDR3 residues: CASRPGGGQGNGRTEAFF. The CDR3 nucleotides are TGTGCCAGTAGACCCGGGGGGGGACAGGGTAACGGGCGGACTGAAGCTTTCTTT.